What follows describes a single T cell receptor (beta chain). Its antigen is currently unknown. The entry originates in a study of siplizumab effects on memory and regulatory T cells. Study-level findings and limits: Naive T cells, seemingly more diverse than memory cells, seemed major alloresponse contributors.

Repertoires were generated with immunoSEQ multiplex PCR, while TCRdb's copy carries only in-frame clones and drops some. This sample has around 72,000 clones; about 89% occur once, and the top ten carry about 27%. CDR1 PRHDT and CDR2 FYEKMQ come from the germline V gene (reference sequence). This CDR3 spans 14 amino acids. V lost 5 bases and J 4 bases, leaving 11 bases between the germline ends. This receptor was identified in a human donor in good health. This rearrangement joins TRBV13 to TRBJ2-2; D not resolved. Sequenced material: CD8+ T cells sorted from blood. CDR3 in amino acids: CASSLTPATGELFF. The CDR3, as DNA: TGTGCCAGCAGCCTAACACCTGCCACCGGGGAGCTGTTTTTT. The whole variable domain, filled in from reference TRBV13 and TRBJ2-2, reads AAGVIQSPRHLIKEKRETATLKCYPIPRHDTVYWYQQGPGQDPQFLISFYEKMQSDKGSIPDRFSAQQFSDYHSELNMSSLELGDSALYFCASSLTPATGELFFGEGSRLTVL.